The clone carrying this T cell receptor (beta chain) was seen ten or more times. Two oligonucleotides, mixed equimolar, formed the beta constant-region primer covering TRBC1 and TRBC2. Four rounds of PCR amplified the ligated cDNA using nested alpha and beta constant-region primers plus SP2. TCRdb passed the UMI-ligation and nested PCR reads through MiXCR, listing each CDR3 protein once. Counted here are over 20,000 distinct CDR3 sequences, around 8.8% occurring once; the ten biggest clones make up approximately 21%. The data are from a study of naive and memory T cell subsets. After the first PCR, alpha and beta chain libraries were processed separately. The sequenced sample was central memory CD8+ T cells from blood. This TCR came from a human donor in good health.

The CDR3, as DNA: TGTGCCAGCAGCTACGGCCGACTAGCGGGTCTCGTCAACAATGAGCAGTTCTTC. As protein: CASSYGRLAGLVNNEQFF. The chain recombines TRBV11-2 with TRBJ2-1, with TRBD2 matching 10 bases. After removal of 4 bases from V and 5 bases from J, the junction contained 14 bases not matched to a gene. This CDR3 spans 18 amino acids. The germline V gene has CDR1 SGHAT and CDR2 FQNNGV.